The rows below give T cell receptor beta chains drawn from one sample of a study of blood T cell repertoires in COVID-19. Method: immunoSEQ multiplex PCR; TCRdb's copy keeps in-frame clones and lacks some. Found here are 280,000 or so clones, 80% to 90% of them singletons; the top ten hold roughly 10%. The sample was peripheral blood. The receptors shown here come from a woman aged 50 to 60 who had recovered from COVID-19. Each CDR3 is given with its conserved first and last residue. D genes are given only for firm matches. Clone size is given for some rows only: seen once, a few or many times, or a class if the clone is expanded.

abundance: .; j_gene: TRBJ2-7; len: 15; v_gene: TRBV29-1; d_gene: TRBD2; CDR3aa: CSVLAGTSGPYEQYF; CDR3nt: TGCAGCGTTCTTGCCGGGACTAGCGGGCCCTACGAGCAGTACTTC
abundance: .; j_gene: TRBJ2-1; len: 16; v_gene: TRBV28; d_gene: .; CDR3aa: CASRLGHPSSYNEQFF; CDR3nt: TGTGCCAGCAGGTTGGGACACCCGAGCTCCTACAATGAGCAGTTCTTC
abundance: .; j_gene: TRBJ2-6; len: 18; v_gene: TRBV9; d_gene: TRBD2; CDR3aa: CASSVTPGGVTGANVLTF; CDR3nt: TGTGCCAGCAGCGTAACTCCGGGGGGAGTGACAGGGGCCAACGTCCTGACTTTC
abundance: .; j_gene: TRBJ2-7; len: 11; v_gene: TRBV2; d_gene: .; CDR3aa: CASSAIYEQYF; CDR3nt: TGTGCCAGCAGTGCTATCTACGAGCAGTACTTC
abundance: .; j_gene: TRBJ2-7; len: 12; v_gene: TRBV12-3/TRBV12-4; d_gene: .; CDR3aa: CASGMGDYEQYF; CDR3nt: TGTGCCAGCGGAATGGGAGACTACGAGCAGTACTTC
abundance: .; j_gene: TRBJ2-7; len: 14; v_gene: TRBV28; d_gene: TRBD2; CDR3aa: CASSLGLVLYEQYF; CDR3nt: TGTGCCAGCAGTTTAGGACTAGTTCTCTACGAGCAGTACTTC
abundance: once; j_gene: TRBJ1-3; len: 17; v_gene: TRBV5-1; d_gene: .; CDR3aa: CASSLGVVGLAGNTIYF; CDR3nt: TGCGCCAGCAGCTTGGGTGTAGTCGGTTTGGCTGGAAACACCATATATTTT
abundance: .; j_gene: TRBJ2-2; len: 14; v_gene: TRBV7-3; d_gene: .; CDR3aa: CASSLSGNTGELFF; CDR3nt: TGTGCCAGCAGCTTATCAGGGAACACCGGGGAGCTGTTTTTT
abundance: .; j_gene: TRBJ1-1; len: 13; v_gene: TRBV28; d_gene: .; CDR3aa: CASSSSGFAEAFF; CDR3nt: TGTGCCAGCAGTTCTTCAGGGTTCGCTGAAGCTTTCTTT
abundance: .; j_gene: TRBJ2-1; len: 12; v_gene: TRBV9; d_gene: .; CDR3aa: CASSSPEGVQFF; CDR3nt: TGTGCCAGCAGCTCACCTGAGGGGGTGCAGTTCTTC
abundance: .; j_gene: TRBJ1-1; len: 14; v_gene: TRBV28; d_gene: TRBD1; CDR3aa: CATHEDRGKNEAFF; CDR3nt: TGTGCGACCCACGAGGACAGGGGGAAGAATGAAGCTTTCTTT
abundance: .; j_gene: TRBJ2-2; len: 18; v_gene: TRBV6-2/TRBV6-3; d_gene: .; CDR3aa: CASSYSMWGEGSTGELFF; CDR3nt: TGTGCCAGCAGTTACTCGATGTGGGGAGAAGGGTCCACCGGGGAGCTGTTTTTT
abundance: .; j_gene: TRBJ1-4; len: 13; v_gene: TRBV30; d_gene: TRBD1; CDR3aa: CAWKTGGRGGLFF; CDR3nt: TGTGCCTGGAAGACAGGGGGTCGCGGAGGACTGTTTTTT
abundance: .; j_gene: TRBJ1-3; len: 15; v_gene: TRBV2; d_gene: TRBD1; CDR3aa: CASSGDRAHGNTIYF; CDR3nt: TGTGCCAGCAGTGGAGACAGGGCTCATGGAAACACCATATATTTT
abundance: .; j_gene: TRBJ2-2; len: 12; v_gene: TRBV12-3/TRBV12-4; d_gene: .; CDR3aa: CASSLLGGELFF; CDR3nt: TGTGCCAGCAGCCTCCTAGGCGGGGAGCTGTTTTTT
abundance: .; j_gene: TRBJ1-2; len: 16; v_gene: TRBV10-3; d_gene: .; CDR3aa: CAISYSSGTTVYGYTF; CDR3nt: TGTGCCATCAGTTACTCATCCGGGACAACCGTCTATGGCTACACCTTC
abundance: .; j_gene: TRBJ2-7; len: 14; v_gene: TRBV9; d_gene: TRBD1; CDR3aa: CASSVDRGPYEQYF; CDR3nt: TGTGCCAGCAGCGTAGACAGGGGGCCCTACGAGCAGTACTTC
abundance: .; j_gene: TRBJ2-2; len: 15; v_gene: TRBV6-2/TRBV6-3; d_gene: TRBD1; CDR3aa: CASSFRTGDSGELFF; CDR3nt: TGTGCCAGCAGTTTCCGGACAGGGGACTCAGGGGAGCTGTTTTTT
abundance: .; j_gene: TRBJ1-2; len: 13; v_gene: TRBV19; d_gene: .; CDR3aa: CASSPGLRYGYTF; CDR3nt: TGTGCCAGTAGTCCGGGACTGAGATATGGCTACACCTTC
abundance: .; j_gene: TRBJ1-1; len: 13; v_gene: TRBV6-5; d_gene: .; CDR3aa: CASSRSGGTEAFF; CDR3nt: TGTGCCAGCAGTCGAAGTGGAGGCACTGAAGCTTTCTTT
abundance: .; j_gene: TRBJ2-5; len: 13; v_gene: TRBV7-3; d_gene: .; CDR3aa: CASSRATEETQYF; CDR3nt: TGTGCCAGCAGCCGGGCGACAGAAGAGACCCAGTACTTC
abundance: once; j_gene: TRBJ2-1; len: 15; v_gene: TRBV6-4; d_gene: TRBD1; CDR3aa: CASSVGTGGMYEQFF; CDR3nt: TGTGCCAGCAGTGTTGGGACAGGGGGAATGTATGAGCAGTTCTTC
abundance: .; j_gene: TRBJ1-6; len: 16; v_gene: TRBV25-1; d_gene: .; CDR3aa: CASSEFFGGIDSPLHF; CDR3nt: TGTGCCAGCAGTGAATTCTTTGGAGGGATCGATTCACCCCTCCACTTT
abundance: .; j_gene: TRBJ2-5; len: 12; v_gene: TRBV27; d_gene: .; CDR3aa: CASRNVQETQYF; CDR3nt: TGTGCCAGCAGGAATGTTCAGGAGACCCAGTACTTC
abundance: .; j_gene: TRBJ2-2; len: 17; v_gene: TRBV5-1; d_gene: TRBD1; CDR3aa: CASSLGQGAGNTGELFF; CDR3nt: TGCGCCAGCAGCTTGGGGCAGGGGGCAGGTAACACCGGGGAGCTGTTTTTT
abundance: .; j_gene: TRBJ1-2; len: 14; v_gene: TRBV14; d_gene: TRBD1; CDR3aa: CASSRHTGDSGYTF; CDR3nt: TGTGCCAGCAGCCGACACACAGGGGATTCGGGCTACACCTTC
abundance: .; j_gene: TRBJ1-3; len: 15; v_gene: TRBV7-9; d_gene: .; CDR3aa: CASSPPPGAGNTIYF; CDR3nt: TGTGCCAGCAGCCCACCGCCAGGCGCTGGAAACACCATATATTTT
abundance: .; j_gene: TRBJ1-2; len: 17; v_gene: TRBV6-1; d_gene: TRBD1; CDR3aa: CASSARDREYRFYGYTF; CDR3nt: TGTGCCAGCAGTGCCCGGGACAGGGAATATCGGTTCTATGGCTACACCTTC
abundance: .; j_gene: TRBJ1-2; len: 15; v_gene: TRBV3-1/TRBV3-2; d_gene: .; CDR3aa: CASSQFSGWNYGYTF; CDR3nt: TGTGCCAGCAGCCAATTTTCAGGGTGGAACTATGGCTACACCTTC
abundance: .; j_gene: TRBJ2-7; len: 15; v_gene: TRBV24-1; d_gene: TRBD2; CDR3aa: CATSPGGSGSYEQYF; CDR3nt: TGTGCCACCAGTCCGGGGGGGTCAGGCTCCTACGAGCAGTACTTC
abundance: .; j_gene: TRBJ2-5; len: 13; v_gene: TRBV7-3; d_gene: .; CDR3aa: CASSFGVRETQYF; CDR3nt: TGTGCCAGCAGCTTCGGAGTTAGGGAGACCCAGTACTTC
abundance: .; j_gene: TRBJ2-3; len: 12; v_gene: TRBV4-1; d_gene: .; CDR3aa: CASSHHTDTQYF; CDR3nt: TGCGCCAGCAGCCACCACACAGATACGCAGTATTTT
abundance: once; j_gene: TRBJ1-6; len: 15; v_gene: TRBV21-1; d_gene: .; CDR3aa: CASTSGGFGVSPLHF; CDR3nt: TGTGCCAGCACCTCAGGAGGGTTCGGAGTATCACCCCTCCACTTT
abundance: few; j_gene: TRBJ1-5; len: 17; v_gene: TRBV7-8; d_gene: TRBD1; CDR3aa: CASSQGQRDYSNQPQHF; CDR3nt: TGTGCCAGCAGCCAGGGACAGCGAGATTATAGCAATCAGCCCCAGCATTTT
abundance: .; j_gene: TRBJ2-4; len: 14; v_gene: TRBV6-5; d_gene: .; CDR3aa: CASSPGGQINIQYF; CDR3nt: TGTGCCAGCTCCCCTGGGGGCCAGATTAACATTCAGTACTTC
abundance: once; j_gene: TRBJ2-7; len: 14; v_gene: TRBV7-2; d_gene: TRBD1; CDR3aa: CASSSRGYSYEQYF; CDR3nt: TGTGCCAGCAGCTCCAGGGGGTATTCCTACGAGCAGTACTTC
abundance: .; j_gene: TRBJ2-2; len: 14; v_gene: TRBV11-2; d_gene: .; CDR3aa: CASSLGSSAGELFF; CDR3nt: TGTGCCAGCAGCTTAGGTAGTAGCGCCGGGGAGCTGTTTTTT
abundance: .; j_gene: TRBJ2-7; len: 15; v_gene: TRBV5-1; d_gene: TRBD2; CDR3aa: CASSRTGREVYEQYF; CDR3nt: TGCGCCAGCAGCCGAACGGGGCGGGAGGTCTACGAGCAGTACTTC
abundance: .; j_gene: TRBJ1-3; len: 15; v_gene: TRBV11-2; d_gene: TRBD1; CDR3aa: CASSVEGAAGNTIYF; CDR3nt: TGTGCCAGCAGCGTTGAGGGGGCGGCTGGAAACACCATATATTTT
abundance: .; j_gene: TRBJ1-1; len: 12; v_gene: TRBV30; d_gene: .; CDR3aa: CASVRGGTEAFF; CDR3nt: TGTGCCTCTGTTAGAGGGGGCACTGAAGCTTTCTTT
abundance: once; j_gene: TRBJ1-6; len: 16; v_gene: TRBV28; d_gene: TRBD1; CDR3aa: CASRVYRDRGNSPLHF; CDR3nt: TGTGCCAGCAGGGTCTACCGGGACAGGGGGAATTCACCCCTCCACTTT
abundance: .; j_gene: TRBJ2-3; len: 16; v_gene: TRBV5-1; d_gene: TRBD2; CDR3aa: CASSQTGLAATDTQYF; CDR3nt: TGCGCCAGCAGCCAAACTGGACTAGCGGCGACGGATACGCAGTATTTT
abundance: .; j_gene: TRBJ1-2; len: 15; v_gene: TRBV28; d_gene: .; CDR3aa: CASSLYGLGNSRFTF; CDR3nt: TGTGCCAGCAGTTTATACGGGTTAGGCAACTCACGGTTCACCTTC
abundance: .; j_gene: TRBJ2-5; len: 17; v_gene: TRBV11-3; d_gene: TRBD2; CDR3aa: CASSLSGSSGGQETQYF; CDR3nt: TGTGCCAGCAGCTTAAGTGGGTCCAGCGGGGGGCAAGAGACCCAGTACTTC
abundance: .; j_gene: TRBJ1-3; len: 15; v_gene: TRBV5-4; d_gene: .; CDR3aa: CASSKKESSGNTIYF; CDR3nt: TGTGCCAGCAGCAAAAAGGAGAGTTCTGGAAACACCATATATTTT
abundance: .; j_gene: TRBJ2-7; len: 13; v_gene: TRBV7-2; d_gene: .; CDR3aa: CASSLRVRGEQYF; CDR3nt: TGTGCCAGCAGCTTAAGGGTACGGGGGGAGCAGTACTTC
abundance: .; j_gene: TRBJ2-3; len: 16; v_gene: TRBV21-1; d_gene: .; CDR3aa: CASSKGCRGYADTQYF; CDR3nt: TGTGCCAGCAGCAAAGGTTGTAGGGGGTACGCAGATACGCAGTATTTT
abundance: .; j_gene: TRBJ2-7; len: 13; v_gene: TRBV3-1/TRBV3-2; d_gene: .; CDR3aa: CASSPPDSYEQYF; CDR3nt: TGTGCCAGCAGCCCCCCGGACAGCTACGAGCAGTACTTC
abundance: .; j_gene: TRBJ1-5; len: 14; v_gene: TRBV2; d_gene: .; CDR3aa: CASTVVYSNQPQHF; CDR3nt: TGTGCCAGCACTGTAGTTTATAGCAATCAGCCCCAGCATTTT
abundance: .; j_gene: TRBJ2-2; len: 15; v_gene: TRBV3-1/TRBV3-2; d_gene: TRBD1; CDR3aa: CASSGTGRVAGELFF; CDR3nt: TGTGCCAGCAGCGGGACAGGGAGGGTTGCCGGGGAGCTGTTTTTT
abundance: once; j_gene: TRBJ2-5; len: 15; v_gene: TRBV6-1; d_gene: TRBD2; CDR3aa: CASSDLLVAGGVQYF; CDR3nt: TGTGCCAGCAGTGATCTTTTGGTAGCGGGGGGGGTCCAGTACTTC
abundance: .; j_gene: TRBJ1-1; len: 16; v_gene: TRBV6-1; d_gene: TRBD1; CDR3aa: CASSGGPRQGNTEAFF; CDR3nt: TGTGCCAGCAGTGGGGGTCCTCGACAGGGGAACACTGAAGCTTTCTTT